Shown below are 30 T cell receptor beta chains from a single sample sequenced in a study of T-cell reconstitution after alpha-beta-depleted transplantation in children. Unique molecular identifiers were used to barcode this TCRbeta library. TCRdb reprocessed the PCR reads via MiXCR and lists one record per CDR3 protein. The sample holds about 440,000 distinct CDR3 sequences, approximately 41% seen once. The sample here was PBMCs, taken before TCRalphabeta/CD19-depleted stem cell transplant. Receptors originate from a girl aged 2-9 years with aplastic anemia, due to receive a stem cell transplant.

V usage is TRBV3-1 and J usage is TRBJ2-5; 14 positions match TRBD2. The germline CDR1 and CDR2 sequences are LGHDT and YNNKEL (reference sequence). This CDR3 region has 18 residues. V lost 5 bases to trimming and J lost 6 bases; unmatched junction nucleotides: 14. Here the CDR3 DNA reads TGTGCCAGCAGCGTAATCTTTCGACTAGCGGGAGGGCCGCAGACCCAGTACTTC. This gives the protein CASSVIFRLAGGPQTQYF.

This clonotype turned up a few times. The J gene is TRBJ2-7, the V gene TRBV12-3 or TRBV12-4, with a possible D match to TRBD2 (6 bases). There are 16 residues in the CDR3. Trimming took 3 bases from V and 0 from J, leaving 15 bases between them. The CDR3 is CASSLRKGTYSYEQYF. The CDR3 nucleotides read TGTGCCAGCAGTTTGAGGAAGGGGACTTACTCCTACGAGCAGTACTTC.

This clonotype was observed many times. The CDR3 reads CSVVVAGGPYEQYF. Written as DNA, the CDR3 is TGCAGCGTGGTCGTAGCGGGAGGGCCCTACGAGCAGTACTTC. The chain couples TRBV29-1 to TRBJ2-7; 11 bases align to TRBD2. V trimming: 6 bases; J trimming: 2 bases; junction bases outside the gene matches: 6. The CDR3 contains 14 residues. Germline V CDR1 and CDR2: SQVTM, ANQGSEA.

This clonotype was detected a few times. The CDR3 DNA follows: TGTGCCAGCAGTTTTTCTAGCGGGAAGGCCGCGGAGTTCTTC. This codes for CASSFSSGKAAEFF. This chain uses TRBV27 with TRBJ2-1; 9 positions match TRBD2. V lost 3 bases, J lost 14 bases, and 11 bases stayed unmatched. This CDR3 has 14 residues. Germline assignment: CDR1 MNHEY and CDR2 SMNVEV (reference sequence).

The chain links TRBV4-1 to TRBJ2-1, with a tentative D call TRBD2 (6 bases). This CDR3 spans 16 amino acids. V lost 3 bases to trimming and J lost 4 bases, with 16 bases between them. Germline V gene lookup returns CDR1 MGHRA and CDR2 YSYEKL. CDR3 amino acids: CASSHTRDGLYNEQFF. CDR3 coding DNA: TGCGCCAGCAGCCACACCCGGGACGGACTATACAATGAGCAGTTCTTC.

Concerning this clonotype: This may be a read error, as it is one base from a much larger clone. The chain is built from TRBV5-1 and TRBJ2-1; no reliable D call. This CDR3 has 14 residues. Looked up from germline, CDR1 is SGHRS and CDR2 is YFSETQ. CDR3 DNA sequence: TGCGCCAGCAGCTTAGTCGCTGCCTACTATGAGCAGTTCTTC. It yields the protein CASSLVAAYYEQFF.

This clonotype was seen a handful of times. This chain uses TRBV24-1 with TRBJ2-1; 8 bases align to TRBD1. The junction had 9 bases not matched to a gene; V was cut back by 9 bases and J by 6 bases. Germline CDR1 and CDR2: KGHDR and SFDVKD. This CDR3 is built from 14 residues. Here the CDR3 reads CATGGTGPLNEQFF. For the CDR3, the DNA is TGTGCCACCGGCGGGACAGGTCCCCTCAATGAGCAGTTCTTC.

At least ten counts were recorded for this clonotype. This chain uses TRBV2 with TRBJ2-4; D ambiguous. Trimming took off 4 bases at V and 8 bases at J, with 9 bases between the two ends. Germline CDR1 reads SNHLY; CDR2 reads FYNNEI. CDR3 length: 12 residues. The CDR3 reads CASSGIRDIQYF. The CDR3 DNA reads as TGTGCCAGCAGTGGGATCCGAGACATTCAGTACTTC. Looking up the rest from reference TRBV2 and TRBJ2-4 gives the full variable domain: EPEVTQTPSHQVTQMGQEVILRCVPISNHLYFYWYRQILGQKVEFLVSFYNNEISEKSEIFDDQFSVERPDGSNFTLKIRSTKLEDSAMYFCASSGIRDIQYFGAGTRLSVL.

The rearrangement joins TRBV20-1 to TRBJ2-3; D is unclear. Germline assignment: CDR1 DFQATT and CDR2 SNEGSKA (reference sequence). Deletions cut 2 bases from V and 9 bases from J, with 27 bases between. The CDR3 extends over 17 amino acids. CDR3 in amino acids: CSARKPYGWEDKETQYF. The CDR3 DNA reads TGCAGTGCTAGAAAGCCCTACGGGTGGGAAGACAAGGAGACGCAGTATTTT.

Only a few counts were recorded for this clonotype. The CDR3 DNA reads TGCAGTGCGATAGGGGGTTCGGATACGCAGTATTTT. Protein product: CSAIGGSDTQYF. This chain uses TRBV20-1 with TRBJ2-3; D perhaps matches TRBD1 (6 bases). Germline V gene lookup returns CDR1 DFQATT and CDR2 SNEGSKA (reference sequence). Trimming left V 6 bases short and J 6 bases short, with 13 bases between. The CDR3 runs 12 residues.

This chain uses TRBV5-1 with TRBJ2-3; TRBD2 might be the D (5 bases). Germline loops: CDR1 SGHRS, CDR2 YFSETQ. The ends were cut back, 4 bases at V and 2 bases at J, with 11 bases in the middle. The CDR3 runs to 14 residues. The CDR3 sequence is CASSLETTTDTQYF. Here the CDR3 DNA reads TGCGCCAGCAGCCTGGAGACTACCACAGATACGCAGTATTTT.

The chain carries TRBV20-1 and TRBJ2-7, with 7 bases that match TRBD2. J lost 5 bases, V lost 0 bases, and 7 bases had no gene match. Germline V lookup: CDR1 DFQATT, CDR2 SNEGSKA (reference sequence). This CDR3 is 14 amino acids long. CDR3 sequence reads: CSAREGGSSHEQYF. Here the CDR3 DNA reads TGCAGTGCTAGAGAGGGAGGGAGTTCCCACGAGCAGTACTTC.

This clonotype was found once. The CDR3: CASAEVGSTDTQYF. CDR3 nucleotide sequence: TGTGCCAGCGCGGAGGTGGGTAGCACAGATACGCAGTATTTT. This chain connects TRBV28 to TRBJ2-3, with D possibly being TRBD2 (5 bases). The V end lost 8 bases, the J end lost 0 bases, and 12 bases lay between the germline ends. The CDR3 is 14 amino acids. The germline CDR1 and CDR2 sequences are MDHEN and SYDVKM. The full variable domain, completed using reference TRBV28 and TRBJ2-3, is DVKVTQSSRYLVKRTGEKVFLECVQDMDHENMFWYRQDPGLGLRLIYFSYDVKMKEKGDIPEGYSVSREKKERFSLILESASTNQTSMYLCASAEVGSTDTQYFGPGTRLTVL.

There are a few counts of this clonotype. The chain uses TRBV27 and TRBJ2-1; tentatively, D is TRBD1 (6 bases). Trimming shortened V by 5 bases and J by 2 bases, and 10 bases separated the two germline ends. Germline V gives CDR1 MNHEY, CDR2 SMNVEV (reference sequence). The CDR3 extends over 14 amino acids. The DNA for the CDR3 is TGTGCCAGCAGTCAAGGGACAACCTACAATGAGCAGTTCTTC. This translates into CASSQGTTYNEQFF.

V is TRBV14 and J is TRBJ2-5; 11 bases agree with TRBD2. This CDR3 contains 18 residues. The V gene end was trimmed by 2 bases and the J gene end by 1 base; junction bases not matched to a gene: 9. The germline V gene encodes CDR1 SGHDN and CDR2 FVKESK. CDR3 coding DNA: TGTGCCAGCAGCCAATTTCTAGCGGGAGGAGGTTTCCAAGAGACCCAGTACTTC. This codes for CASSQFLAGGGFQETQYF.

This clonotype appeared a few times. The V and J genes are TRBV5-1 and TRBJ2-5; 14 bases are a match to TRBD2. The CDR3 totals 16 residues. Losses at the gene ends were 0 bases for V and 14 bases for J; bases not matched to a gene: 12. Germline values: CDR1 SGHRS, CDR2 YFSETQ. CDR3 loop: CASSLASGTSGRALYF. CDR3 nucleotides: TGCGCCAGCAGCTTGGCCTCCGGGACTAGCGGGAGAGCCTTATACTTC.

The CDR3 DNA follows: TGTGCCAGCAGCTTCTTAACGGTGGGACAAGAGACCCAGTACTTC. Translating gives CASSFLTVGQETQYF. This chain joins TRBV5-5 and TRBJ2-5; D not certain. Trimming left V 2 bases short and J 2 bases short, with 13 bases between. CDR1 is SGHKS and CDR2 is YYEKEE in the germline V gene (reference sequence). The CDR3 is 15 residues long.

The chain is built from TRBV20-1 and TRBJ2-7, with TRBD2 matching over 11 bases. The length of the CDR3 is 17 residues. The germline CDR1 and CDR2 sequences are DFQATT and SNEGSKA (reference sequence). V dropped 0 bases and J dropped 0; count of bases not matched to a gene: 7. CDR3 in DNA: TGCAGTGCTAGAGATATACTAGCGGGAGCCGACTCCTACGAGCAGTACTTC. It codes for CSARDILAGADSYEQYF.

The V gene is TRBV6-1, the J gene TRBJ2-3; TRBD2 matches 8 bases. V lost 6 bases to trimming and J lost 2 bases; unmatched junction nucleotides: 13. Germline loops: CDR1 MNHNS, CDR2 SASEGT. This CDR3 is built from 17 residues. The CDR3 is CASRPRPRLAYTDTQYF. In DNA, the CDR3 is TGTGCCAGCAGACCCAGACCCCGACTAGCGTACACAGATACGCAGTATTTT.

This clonotype appeared many times. The chain employs TRBV6-5 and TRBJ2-7; the match to TRBD2 covers 7 bases. Germline V lookup: CDR1 MNHEY, CDR2 SVGAGI. The CDR3 covers 16 residues. V lost 2 bases and J lost 7; bases outside the gene matches: 14. DNA of the CDR3: TGTGCCAGCAGTTACCCCGTGGGGGAGGGCCCTCGAGAGCAGTACTTC. Translating gives CASSYPVGEGPREQYF.

The V call is TRBV7-2, the J call TRBJ2-4; D unclear. This CDR3 is built from 15 residues. V lost 5 bases to trimming and J lost 0 bases, with 11 bases between them. Germline CDR1 reads SGHTA; CDR2 reads FQGNSA. CDR3 sequence: CASSLGGIAKNIQYF. CDR3 in DNA: TGTGCCAGCAGCCTCGGTGGGATAGCCAAAAACATTCAGTACTTC.

This clonotype occurred a few times. The CDR3 protein is CSARVFGGLPDTQYF. In DNA, the CDR3 is TGCAGTGCTAGAGTATTCGGAGGCCTCCCAGATACGCAGTATTTT. The chain combines TRBV20-1 with TRBJ2-3; D is possibly TRBD2 (5 bases). This CDR3 is built from 15 residues. The ends were cut back, 1 base at V and 4 bases at J, with 15 bases in the middle. From germline, CDR1 is DFQATT and CDR2 SNEGSKA (reference sequence).

This clonotype was seen at least ten times. This chain links TRBV29-1 with TRBJ2-1; 14 positions match TRBD2. The CDR3 is 14 residues long. Germline V gives CDR1 SQVTM, CDR2 ANQGSEA. The V gene end was trimmed by 5 bases and the J gene end by 10 bases; junction bases not matched to a gene: 7. The CDR3 region has the DNA TGCAGCGTTATCGGGACTAGCGGGAGTCCCGAGCAGTTCTTC. Translation gives CSVIGTSGSPEQFF.

V usage is TRBV3-1 and J usage is TRBJ2-7; D unresolved. The CDR3 covers 11 residues. Germline V gene data show CDR1 as LGHDT and CDR2 as YNNKEL (reference sequence). V was clipped by 9 bases and J by 3 bases, with 9 bases between them. The CDR3 sequence is CASEDGYEQYF. The CDR3 DNA reads as TGTGCCAGTGAGGACGGCTACGAGCAGTACTTC.

At least ten counts were recorded for this clonotype. This chain uses TRBV12-3 or TRBV12-4 with TRBJ1-2, with 8 bases lining up with TRBD1. This CDR3 region has 15 residues. J lost 1 base, V lost 6 bases, and 7 bases had no gene match. This chain's CDR3 is CASRGQEQINYGYTF. CDR3 coding DNA: TGTGCCAGCAGGGGACAGGAACAGATTAACTATGGCTACACCTTC.

This clonotype was counted between two and nine times. The chain couples TRBV10-3 to TRBJ2-7, with D perhaps assigned TRBD1 or TRBD2 (5 bases each). V was shortened by 10 bases and J by 3 bases, with 16 bases between the two germline ends. Germline CDR1 reads ENHRY; CDR2 reads SYGVKD. This CDR3 is 13 amino acids long. The CDR3 loop reads CATSRVDFYEQYF. CDR3 DNA: TGTGCCACCAGCAGGGTGGACTTCTACGAGCAGTACTTC.

Of note for this clonotype: Germline is not matched at one junction end, which may reflect a read error. The chain carries TRBV29-1 and TRBJ2-3, with D hard to call. Looked up from germline, CDR1 is SQVTM and CDR2 is ANQGSEA. The CDR3 runs 13 residues. The CDR3 sequence is CSIEFLVTDTQYF. The CDR3, as DNA: TGCAGCATTGAGTTCCTTGTTACAGATACGCAGTATTTT.

V usage is TRBV27 and J usage is TRBJ2-1; 9 nucleotides agree with TRBD1. CDR3 length: 13 amino acids. CDR1 MNHEY and CDR2 SMNVEV come from the germline V gene (reference sequence). J was trimmed by 12 bases and V by 5 bases; bases with no gene match: 8. The CDR3 bases are TGTGCCAGCAGTCGGACAGGGGTCCACCCGCAGTTCTTC. Protein: CASSRTGVHPQFF.

The chain employs TRBV4-1 and TRBJ2-5; D possibly corresponds to TRBD2 (6 bases). Trimming left V 1 base short and J 4 bases short, with 22 bases between. The CDR3 contains 18 residues. Germline CDR1 reads MGHRA; CDR2 reads YSYEKL. CDR3 region: CASSQVELGRRIGETQYF. CDR3 bases: TGCGCCAGCAGCCAAGTTGAGTTAGGGAGGCGGATTGGAGAGACCCAGTACTTC.

J is TRBJ2-3 and V is TRBV7-3; D may be TRBD2 (7 bases). Trimming took off 1 base at V and 5 bases at J, with 10 bases between the two ends. The V gene's germline CDR1 is SGHTA and CDR2 FQGTGA. CDR3 length: 14 amino acids. CDR3 region: CASSLSGGGDTQYF. CDR3 nucleotides: TGTGCCAGCAGCTTAAGCGGGGGCGGAGATACGCAGTATTTT.